A single sample gave rise to the 9 T cell receptor beta chains below, sequenced in a study of human T cells and chemical hapten exposure. TCRdb reprocessed the RACE reads via MiXCR and lists one record per CDR3 protein. The table records about 81,000 distinct CDR3 sequences, roughly a tenth of them present only once. Time point denoted: patch test 2, 6 weeks after DPC sensitization. Treatment meaning: therapeutic diphenylcyclopropenone sensitization with weekly scalp DPC. The sample was whole blood, taken in connection with sensitization to the hapten diphenylcyclopropenone (DPC). These receptors were obtained from a woman aged 25 to 39 with alopecia areata. Some clones in this sample may be carry-over from other donors' samples.

V is TRBV25-1 and J is TRBJ2-7; D ambiguous. Trimming took off 2 bases at V and 5 bases at J, with 7 bases between the two ends. CDR3 size: 12 residues. Germline V lookup: CDR1 MGHDK, CDR2 SYGVNS. CDR3: CASSENRDEQYF. The DNA of the CDR3 is TGTGCCAGCAGTGAAAATAGGGACGAGCAGTACTTC.

This clonotype has ten or more counts. The chain links TRBV28 to TRBJ2-1; D unclear. V gave up 2 bases and J gave up 0 bases, with 11 bases separating them. In germline, CDR1 is MDHEN, CDR2 SYDVKM. The CDR3 consists of 16 residues. DNA for the CDR3: TGTGCCAGCAGTTTAGAACGGCACAGCTCCTACAATGAGCAGTTCTTC. Amino acid sequence: CASSLERHSSYNEQFF. The complete variable domain, with remaining parts taken from reference TRBV28 and TRBJ2-1, reads DVKVTQSSRYLVKRTGEKVFLECVQDMDHENMFWYRQDPGLGLRLIYFSYDVKMKEKGDIPEGYSVSREKKERFSLILESASTNQTSMYLCASSLERHSSYNEQFFGPGTRLTVL.

In its sample, this clonotype was seen many times. The chain has TRBV20-1 and TRBJ2-7; a possible D gene is TRBD2 (5 bases). This CDR3 has 15 residues. V shed 4 bases and J shed 2 bases, with 18 bases lying between them. Per the germline V gene, CDR1 is DFQATT and CDR2 is SNEGSKA (reference sequence). CDR3 residues: CSAIFHQRSAYEQYF. Here the CDR3 DNA reads TGCAGTGCTATCTTCCACCAGCGGAGCGCCTACGAGCAGTACTTC.

The chain employs TRBV2 and TRBJ2-2, with a weak D call TRBD2 (6 bases). The CDR3 contains 14 residues. V lost 7 bases and J lost 5, with 14 bases in between. Germline-derived CDR1 and CDR2 are SNHLY and FYNNEI. CDR3 sequence reads: CASTPGTATGELFF. The CDR3 nucleotides are TGTGCCAGCACCCCGGGGACTGCAACCGGGGAGCTGTTTTTT.

This clonotype was observed many times. The chain uses TRBV7-6 and TRBJ2-1, with D perhaps matching TRBD2 (6 bases). Trimming removed 2 bases at V and 2 bases at J, with 19 bases between. Per germline, CDR1 SGHVS and CDR2 FNYEAQ. The CDR3 is 18 amino acids. The CDR3 here is CASSLLPPAASAYNEQFF. CDR3 sequence (DNA): TGTGCCAGCAGCTTACTTCCCCCGGCGGCTAGCGCCTACAATGAGCAGTTCTTC.

There are many counts of this clonotype. V and J are TRBV5-1 and TRBJ2-7; 11 bases match TRBD2. Germline assignment: CDR1 SGHRS and CDR2 YFSETQ. Trimming removed 0 bases from V and 1 base from J; junction bases left unmatched: 6. This CDR3 comprises 17 residues. The CDR3 protein is CASSLAGLAGGSYEQYF. The CDR3 DNA is TGCGCCAGCAGCTTGGCCGGCCTAGCGGGGGGTTCCTACGAGCAGTACTTC.

In this sample, this clonotype turned up many times. V gene TRBV7-2 combines with J gene TRBJ1-3; a weak D match, TRBD1 (5 bases). The ends were cut back, 5 bases at V and 7 bases at J, with 9 bases in the middle. Looked up from germline, CDR1 is SGHTA and CDR2 is FQGNSA. The length of the CDR3 is 12 residues. The CDR3 reads CASSPTENTIYF. As DNA, the CDR3 is TGTGCCAGCAGCCCGACAGAGAACACCATATATTTT.

The genes are TRBV11-2 and TRBJ1-3; TRBD1 is a possible D gene (6 bases). The V end was cut by 1 base, the J end by 4 bases, with 14 bases between. The germline gives CDR1 SGHAT, CDR2 FQNNGV. The CDR3 is 16 residues long. The CDR3 loop reads CASSLGTGARGNTIYF. As DNA, the CDR3 is TGTGCCAGCAGCTTAGGGACGGGGGCGCGGGGAAACACCATATATTTT.

This clonotype has a handful of counts. V is TRBV6-5 and J is TRBJ1-2, with a weak D call TRBD1 (5 bases). Germline V gene lookup returns CDR1 MNHEY and CDR2 SVGAGI. The CDR3 length is 14 residues. Trimming took off 2 bases at V and 6 bases at J, with 13 bases between the two ends. The CDR3 here is CASSYEGEGNGYTF. CDR3 sequence (DNA): TGTGCCAGCAGTTACGAAGGGGAGGGGAATGGCTACACCTTC.